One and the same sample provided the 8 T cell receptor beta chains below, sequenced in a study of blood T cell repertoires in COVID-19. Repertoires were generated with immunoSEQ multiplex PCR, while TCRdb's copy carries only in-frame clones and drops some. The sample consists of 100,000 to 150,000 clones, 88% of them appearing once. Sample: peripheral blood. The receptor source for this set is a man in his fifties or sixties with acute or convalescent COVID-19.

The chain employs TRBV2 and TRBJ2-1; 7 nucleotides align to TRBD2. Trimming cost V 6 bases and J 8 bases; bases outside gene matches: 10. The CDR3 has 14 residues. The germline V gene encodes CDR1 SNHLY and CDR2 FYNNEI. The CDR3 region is CASRQERLAYEQFF. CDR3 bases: TGTGCCAGCAGGCAGGAGAGACTAGCCTATGAGCAGTTCTTC.

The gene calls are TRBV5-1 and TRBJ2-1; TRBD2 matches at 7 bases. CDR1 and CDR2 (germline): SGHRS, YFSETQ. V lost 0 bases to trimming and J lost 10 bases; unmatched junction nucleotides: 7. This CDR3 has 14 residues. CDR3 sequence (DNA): TGCGCCAGCAGCTTGGCCGCAGCGGGGCGGGAGCAGTTCTTC. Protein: CASSLAAAGREQFF.

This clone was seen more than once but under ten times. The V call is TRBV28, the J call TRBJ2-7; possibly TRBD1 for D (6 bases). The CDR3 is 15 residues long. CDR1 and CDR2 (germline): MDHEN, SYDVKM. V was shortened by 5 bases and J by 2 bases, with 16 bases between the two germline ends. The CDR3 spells CASSQKQGYTYEQYF. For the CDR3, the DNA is TGTGCCAGCAGTCAGAAACAGGGTTATACCTACGAGCAGTACTTC.

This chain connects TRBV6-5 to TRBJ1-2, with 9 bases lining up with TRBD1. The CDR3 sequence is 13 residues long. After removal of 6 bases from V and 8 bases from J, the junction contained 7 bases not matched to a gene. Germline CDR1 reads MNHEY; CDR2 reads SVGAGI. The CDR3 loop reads CASRHRTGEGYTF. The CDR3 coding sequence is TGTGCCAGCAGACACCGGACAGGGGAAGGCTACACCTTC.

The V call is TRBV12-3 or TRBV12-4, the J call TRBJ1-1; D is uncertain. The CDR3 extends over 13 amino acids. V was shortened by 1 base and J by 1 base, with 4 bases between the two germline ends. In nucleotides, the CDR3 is TGTGCCAGCAGTTTAGTCAGGAACACTGAAGCTTTCTTT. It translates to CASSLVRNTEAFF.

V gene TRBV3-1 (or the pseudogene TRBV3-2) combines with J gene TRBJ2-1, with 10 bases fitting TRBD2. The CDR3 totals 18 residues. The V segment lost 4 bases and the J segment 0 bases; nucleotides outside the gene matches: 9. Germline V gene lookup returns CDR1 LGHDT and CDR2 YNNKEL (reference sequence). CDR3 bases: TGTGCCAGCAGCCCCCGAGCGCTAGCGGGGGCCTCCTACAATGAGCAGTTCTTC. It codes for CASSPRALAGASYNEQFF.

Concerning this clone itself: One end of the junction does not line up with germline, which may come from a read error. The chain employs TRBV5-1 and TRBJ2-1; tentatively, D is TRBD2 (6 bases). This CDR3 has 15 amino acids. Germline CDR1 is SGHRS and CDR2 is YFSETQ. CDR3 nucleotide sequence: TGCGCCAGCACCTTGATTGCGGGGTCCTACAATGAGCAGTTCTTC. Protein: CASTLIAGSYNEQFF.

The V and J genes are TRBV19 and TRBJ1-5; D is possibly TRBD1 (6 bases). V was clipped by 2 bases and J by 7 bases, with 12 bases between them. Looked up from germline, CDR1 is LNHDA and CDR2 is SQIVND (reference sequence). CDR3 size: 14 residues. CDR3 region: CASSITGLEQPQHF. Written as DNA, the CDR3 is TGTGCCAGTAGTATAACAGGGCTTGAACAGCCCCAGCATTTT.